Included here is one T cell receptor (beta chain) sequence, with context. Its antigen is currently unknown. Relative to the germline gene, one junction end is altered; a read error may explain this. The CDR3 sequence is 12 residues long. Germline CDR1 reads SGHVS; CDR2 reads FQNEAQ. This sample was included in a study of CD8+ T cells in alopecia areata. Study context: Oral tofacitinib (5 to 10 mg twice daily) was administered to treated patients. Overall study results and limits: Greater clonality was observed in lesional scalp samples, especially alopecia totalis/universalis, versus normal scalp.

Sequencing relied on a cDNA template that was reverse transcribed from extracted RNA. Generated by immunoSEQ multiplex PCR, the TCRdb table keeps only in-frame clones and is missing some. The sample contains 150,000 to 200,000 clones, roughly 63% of which appear only once. The input for sequencing was CD4+ T cells sorted from blood, taken at week 0. J is TRBJ1-5 and V is TRBV7-8, with unresolved D. The clonotype originates from a human donor with alopecia areata. The CDR3 DNA reads TGTGCCAGCAGCTTACTGGCTCAGCCCCATCATTTT. Its protein product is CASSLLAQPHHF. The full variable domain, rest sourced from reference TRBV7-8 and TRBJ1-5, is GAGVSQSPRYKVAKRGQDVALRCDPISGHVSLFWYQQALGQGPEFLTYFQNEAQLDKSGLPSDRFFAERPEGSVSTLKIQRTQQEDSAVYLCASSLLAQPHHFGDGTRLSIL.